The present TCR beta chain was sequenced within a study of blood T cells in healthy people across ages (dated by TCRdb to between 2014 and 2017). Looking at the study overall: Template switching captured roughly one uniquely barcoded TCR beta cDNA molecule per two T cells in model experiments. Two additional independent replicas of 1 million unique cDNA reads from the same blood draw were analyzed for two donors (one aged 18 to 30 and one aged 80 or older). The study measured age-related changes in TCR beta repertoire diversity using deep sequencing normalized with unique cDNA molecular identifiers. The donors were split into four age groups: young (average approximately 16 years), middle-aged (roughly 42), aged (roughly 68) and long-lived (under 90). General findings and caveats noted by the study authors: As age increased, observed TCR beta diversity per million T cells dropped in a roughly linear way, and a significant reduction was already evident by age 40. A strong correlation was found between observed TCR beta diversity and the percentage of naive T cells measured by flow cytometry. Estimates of total diversity based on one million sequenced T cells were considered lower bounds and underestimates. The long-lived group showed more naive CD4+ T cells, fewer expanded clones and increased TCR diversity than the aged group, suggesting age selection. Because donor CMV infection status was unknown, age-related changes in expanded clonotypes were potentially confounded. Since profiling was done on bulk unsorted PBMCs, naive and antigen-experienced compartments could not be conclusively compared.

The donors were roughly 40 Caucasian individuals from Russia, aged roughly 6 to 95 years, who were systemically healthy. Around 10 milliliters of peripheral blood were collected from each donor into EDTA-treated Vacutainer tubes. Ficoll-Paque density-gradient centrifugation was used to isolate PBMCs, with at least 7 million obtained per sample. Total RNA was extracted from PBMCs with Trizol reagent, with at least 6 micrograms obtained per sample. The percentages of naive CD45RAhigh/CD27high T cells were determined by flow cytometry on a PBMC aliquot from every donor. V ends up 5 bases short and J 10 bases short, with an unmatched junction base count of 9. As encoded in the germline V gene, CDR1 is KGHSH while CDR2 is LQKENI. The CDR3 has 13 amino acids, counting the end cysteine and phenylalanine. Left in the record is the CDR3 DNA by itself, 39 bases read in frame from the first base. The library was built by means of 5' RACE. Sequencing took place on an Illumina HiSeq 2500. A second roughly 7 to 11 cycle PCR used a sample-barcoded 5' primer and a J-beta primer mix. A unique molecular identifier was introduced onto each TCR beta cDNA molecule by a template-switch 5' adaptor carrying 12 random nucleotides. Each sample yielded at least 3 million CDR3-containing paired-end reads. All of the RNA was converted into first-strand cDNA using the Mint cDNA synthesis kit, with a TRBC-specific oligonucleotide serving as the primer. Following uracil-DNA glycosylase treatment, all cDNA underwent a first 18-cycle PCR with the universal primers M1SS and BC2_uni_R. The original pipeline was this. Normalization of each sample was performed by random selection of 1 million high-quality reads, each carrying a distinct molecular identifier. Reads sharing molecular identifiers were discarded rather than binned into consensus sequences. MiTCR, run with a Q25 quality threshold and the strictest error-elimination algorithm, handled CDR3 identification, clonotype clustering and error correction. A nonparametric unseen species model with Euler transformation was used to estimate lower-bound total TCR beta diversity. TCRdb itself trimmed the public reads at Q25 with fastp, ran MiXCR and retained productive beta chains. One record per CDR3 amino acid sequence lists the most common genes and DNA. TCRdb, not the authors, supplied the V and J calls. The sample table holds approximately 800,000 distinct CDR3 sequences, of which roughly 26% were seen once. The ten largest account for 3% of the sample.

This clonotype was counted once. The antigen it binds to is not known. No much larger clonotype is one base removed from it; base qualities were not supplied. These sequences were also reported in another study, on T cells of mothers and their children. The second study reports: Donors were nine systemically healthy Caucasian individuals: three mothers and their six children. cDNA synthesis used all of the extracted RNA, with approximately 1.4 ug of RNA in each 15 ul reaction. In the second PCR, the M1S primer introduced both the sample barcodes and 2-4 random nucleotides. More than 8.5 million TCR beta CDR3 reads were obtained from each mother, and roughly 3 million reads were obtained from each child. In both related and unrelated pairs, thymic selection shapes the output of TCR recombination in a similar way, with inherited differences having only a minor effect. Related mother-child pairs always showed normalized repertoire overlap that was slightly higher than in unrelated mother-child pairs, though the difference was never significant. No persistent microchimeric T cell clones were found, with a detection sensitivity of around 100 clones per million clonotypes. The study used deep NGS to compare TCR beta repertoires of mothers and children, seeking features distinguishing related mother-child pairs from unrelated individuals. Mothers averaged about 40 +/- 4 years of age and children averaged roughly 10 +/- 4 years. After adapter ligation with NEBNext reagents, the libraries were sequenced on Illumina HiSeq 2000 with 100+100 nt paired-end reads. To prevent cross-contamination, the mother and child libraries were prepared one month apart and sequenced in separate runs. For each donor, between about 500,000 and 2,100,000 distinct TCR beta clonotypes were identified. Naive TCR beta clonotypes were estimated from low-frequency clonotypes matched to each donor's FACS-determined naive share, without sorting.

In this chain, TRBV18 is recombined with TRBJ1-1, with 8 junctional bases fitting TRBD1. Sequenced material: blood. The TCR originated in a boy between 10 and 17 years old in good health. This receptor carries the CDR3 CASSSQGTGAAFF. The DNA is TGTGCCAGCTCATCCCAGGGGACAGGTGCAGCTTTCTTT.